The 18 T cell receptor beta chains presented below share a single source sample, sequenced in a study of T-cell memory formation after mild COVID-19. TCRdb re-derived calls from the 5' RACE reads in MiXCR, one entry per CDR3 protein. Of roughly 310,000 distinct CDR3 sequences listed, about 15% are singletons. The specimen sequenced was PBMCs or a T cell subset sorted from them (not recorded which). The receptors stem from a man aged 18 to 29 who had mild COVID-19 (a few samples of this study predate the infection). Cell type and time point are not known.

This clonotype was seen a handful of times. The chain combines TRBV7-2 with TRBJ1-2; 9 bases map to TRBD1. The V gene end was trimmed by 5 bases and the J gene end by 8 bases; junction bases not matched to a gene: 9. The CDR3 runs 14 residues. Germline lookup yields CDR1 SGHTA and CDR2 FQGNSA. This CDR3 reads CASSQRGTGNGYTF. CDR3 DNA: TGTGCCAGCAGCCAACGAGGGACAGGGAACGGCTACACCTTC.

The J gene is TRBJ1-2, the V gene TRBV3-1; 9 bases map to TRBD1. Germline V gene lookup returns CDR1 LGHDT and CDR2 YNNKEL (reference sequence). J was trimmed by 6 bases and V by 4 bases; bases with no gene match: 6. This CDR3 has 14 residues. CDR3 residues: CASSRGQGIDGYTF. CDR3 in DNA: TGTGCCAGCAGCCGGGGACAGGGAATTGATGGCTACACCTTC. Full variable domain (rest looked up from reference TRBV3-1 and TRBJ1-2): DTAVSQTPKYLVTQMGNDKSIKCEQNLGHDTMYWYKQDSKKFLKIMFSYNNKELIINETVPNRFSPKSPDKAHLNLHINSLELGDSAVYFCASSRGQGIDGYTFGSGTRLTVV.

The table lists this clonotype with many counts. The gene calls are TRBV7-6 and TRBJ1-1; D uncertain. The CDR3 runs 15 residues. Looked up from germline, CDR1 is SGHVS and CDR2 is FNYEAQ. Trimming removed 2 bases from V and 1 base from J, with 11 bases in between. CDR3 DNA sequence: TGTGCCAGCAGCTTATTCGAGACGAGGAACACTGAAGCTTTCTTT. Amino acid sequence: CASSLFETRNTEAFF.

The chain joins TRBV7-2 to TRBJ2-3; TRBD2 matches 11 bases. Germline lookup yields CDR1 SGHTA and CDR2 FQGNSA. There are 18 residues in the CDR3. V lost 2 bases to trimming and J lost 0 bases; unmatched junction nucleotides: 7. The CDR3 sequence is CASSLWASGGTSTDTQYF. Written as DNA, the CDR3 is TGTGCCAGCAGCTTATGGGCTAGCGGGGGGACTAGCACAGATACGCAGTATTTT.

This sequence joins TRBV12-3 or TRBV12-4 and TRBJ1-1; 7 bases line up with TRBD1. V shed 4 bases, J shed 6 bases, and the junction held 8 bases outside the gene matches. This CDR3 spans 14 amino acids. In nucleotides, the CDR3 is TGTGCCAGCAGTTACGAACAGGGGTACCCTGAAGCTTTCTTT. Protein: CASSYEQGYPEAFF.

This clonotype appeared a few times. V and J are TRBV20-1 and TRBJ2-1; 10 bases agree with TRBD1. The CDR3 extends over 18 amino acids. The J segment lost 0 bases and the V segment lost 0 bases, leaving 8 bases of the junction unmatched. The V gene's germline CDR1 is DFQATT and CDR2 SNEGSKA (reference sequence). The CDR3 nucleotides read TGCAGTGCTAGAGACCCGACAGGGGGCCCTAGCTCCTACAATGAGCAGTTCTTC. Translated, it gives CSARDPTGGPSSYNEQFF.

The chain combines TRBV7-9 with TRBJ2-7; the D gene is possibly TRBD2 (7 bases). Germline CDR1 reads SEHNR; CDR2 reads FQNEAQ (reference sequence). This CDR3 is built from 12 residues. V was clipped by 6 bases and J by 6 bases, with 12 bases between them. The CDR3, as DNA: TGTGCCAGCAGTATGGGGGGGCTCGAGCAGTACTTC. Its translation is CASSMGGLEQYF.

This clonotype was detected a few times. The chain joins TRBV3-1 to TRBJ2-5; 10 bases agree with TRBD2. Germline V lookup: CDR1 LGHDT, CDR2 YNNKEL (reference sequence). The junction had 6 bases not matched to a gene; V was cut back by 1 base and J by 4 bases. The CDR3 extends over 16 amino acids. The CDR3 region is CASSQVPSGGRETQYF. As DNA, the CDR3 is TGTGCCAGCAGCCAAGTTCCTAGCGGGGGACGAGAGACCCAGTACTTC.

This clonotype was counted many times. This chain joins TRBV5-1 and TRBJ1-4; no definite D call. Germline assignment: CDR1 SGHRS and CDR2 YFSETQ. V was shortened by 0 bases and J by 5 bases, with 5 bases between the two germline ends. CDR3 length: 13 residues. CDR3 DNA sequence: TGCGCCAGCAGCTTGGTAGCGAATGAAAAACTGTTTTTT. Translating gives CASSLVANEKLFF. Full variable domain (missing parts from reference TRBV5-1 and TRBJ1-4): KAGVTQTPRYLIKTRGQQVTLSCSPISGHRSVSWYQQTPGQGLQFLFEYFSETQRNKGNFPGRFSGRQFSNSRSEMNVSTLELGDSALYLCASSLVANEKLFFGSGTQLSVL.

CDR3 loop: CASSLSGKPFYEQYV. DNA for the CDR3: TGTGCCAGCAGCTTGTCGGGCAAGCCGTTCTACGAGCAGTACGTC. V usage is TRBV7-9 and J usage is TRBJ2-7; D is uncertain. Germline V gene lookup returns CDR1 SEHNR and CDR2 FQNEAQ (reference sequence). Trimming removed 3 bases at V and 3 bases at J, with 15 bases between. There are 15 residues in the CDR3.

This clonotype was counted between two and nine times. The chain uses TRBV7-9 and TRBJ1-5, with D hard to call. CDR3 size: 14 residues. V lost 1 base to trimming and J lost 3 bases, with 7 bases between them. Germline loops: CDR1 SEHNR, CDR2 FQNEAQ (reference sequence). CDR3 protein: CASSLGANNQPQHF. CDR3 bases: TGTGCCAGCAGCTTAGGGGCCAACAATCAGCCCCAGCATTTT.

The chain links TRBV9 to TRBJ2-7; 7 bases fit TRBD2. The CDR3 covers 13 residues. Germline V gene sequence: CDR1 SGDLS, CDR2 YYNGEE. Germline trimming cut 0 bases from V and 7 bases from J; bases unmatched to any gene: 4. The CDR3 region has the DNA TGTGCCAGCAGCGTAGAAGGGGAGGGTGAGCAGTACTTC. This encodes CASSVEGEGEQYF.

V and J are TRBV7-3 and TRBJ1-1; D not resolved. The germline gives CDR1 SGHTA, CDR2 FQGTGA. This CDR3 is 13 amino acids long. V gave up 5 bases and J gave up 5 bases, with 12 bases separating them. CDR3 DNA: TGTGCCAGCAGCCCGGGCTCCGGGACTGAAGCTTTCTTT. Translating it yields CASSPGSGTEAFF.

The V gene is TRBV6-5, the J gene TRBJ2-7; the match to TRBD1 covers 8 bases. V shed 5 bases, J shed 2 bases, and the junction held 8 bases outside the gene matches. The CDR3 contains 15 residues. Looked up from germline, CDR1 is MNHEY and CDR2 is SVGAGI. The CDR3 region is CASSQGTGYTYEQYV. The CDR3 DNA reads as TGTGCCAGCAGTCAAGGGACAGGCTATACCTACGAGCAGTACGTC.

The sample holds a few counts of this clonotype. This CDR3 is CRYYGYTF. DNA of the CDR3: TGTCGATACTATGGCTACACCTTC. The J gene is TRBJ1-2, the V gene TRBV24-1; no reliable D call. CDR1 and CDR2 (germline): KGHDR, SFDVKD. The CDR3 contains 8 residues.

This rearrangement joins TRBV7-2 to TRBJ2-3; 7 bases fit TRBD2. This CDR3 is built from 15 residues. CDR1 SGHTA and CDR2 FQGNSA come from the germline V gene. After removal of 6 bases from V and 4 bases from J, the junction contained 10 bases not matched to a gene. CDR3: CASRRRGGAADTQYF. The CDR3 coding sequence is TGTGCCAGCAGGCGGAGGGGAGGGGCCGCAGATACGCAGTATTTT.

This chain connects TRBV18 to TRBJ1-6; a weak D match, TRBD1 (6 bases). The germline gives CDR1 KGHSH, CDR2 LQKENI. V dropped 2 bases and J dropped 8 bases, with 13 bases sitting between them. The CDR3 sequence is 15 residues long. CDR3 region: CASSPGGLGDSPLHF. The CDR3 nucleotides read TGTGCCAGCTCACCAGGGGGCCTTGGGGATTCACCCCTCCACTTT. Complete variable domain (other parts from reference TRBV18 and TRBJ1-6): NAGVMQNPRHLVRRRGQEARLRCSPMKGHSHVYWYRQLPEEGLKFMVYLQKENIIDESGMPKERFSAEFPKEGPSILRIQQVVRGDSAAYFCASSPGGLGDSPLHFGNGTRLTVT.

This clonotype was seen a handful of times. The chain links TRBV15 to TRBJ2-3, with D tentatively TRBD2 (6 bases). The V gene's germline CDR1 is LNHNV and CDR2 YYDKDF (reference sequence). This CDR3 comprises 15 residues. Trimming took 1 base from V and 6 from J, leaving 14 bases between them. As DNA, the CDR3 is TGTGCCACCAGCAGAGTAACGGGGGTCGGGGATACGCAGTATTTT. Amino acids: CATSRVTGVGDTQYF.